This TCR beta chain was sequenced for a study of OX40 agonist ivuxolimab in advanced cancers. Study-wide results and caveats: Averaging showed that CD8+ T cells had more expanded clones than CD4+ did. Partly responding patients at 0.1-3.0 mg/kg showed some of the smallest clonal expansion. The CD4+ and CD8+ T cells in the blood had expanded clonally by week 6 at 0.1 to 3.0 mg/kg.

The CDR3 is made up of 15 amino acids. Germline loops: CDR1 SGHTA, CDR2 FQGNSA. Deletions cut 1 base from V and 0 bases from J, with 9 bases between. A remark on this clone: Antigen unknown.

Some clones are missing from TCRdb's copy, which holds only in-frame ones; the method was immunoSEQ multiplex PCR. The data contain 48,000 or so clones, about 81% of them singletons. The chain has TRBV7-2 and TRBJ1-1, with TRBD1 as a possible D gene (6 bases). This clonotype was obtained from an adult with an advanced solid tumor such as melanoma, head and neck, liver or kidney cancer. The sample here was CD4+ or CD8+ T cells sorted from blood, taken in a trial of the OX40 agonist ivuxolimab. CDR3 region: CASSLGRGMNTEAFF. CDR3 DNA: TGTGCCAGCAGCTTAGGCAGGGGAATGAACACTGAAGCTTTCTTT.